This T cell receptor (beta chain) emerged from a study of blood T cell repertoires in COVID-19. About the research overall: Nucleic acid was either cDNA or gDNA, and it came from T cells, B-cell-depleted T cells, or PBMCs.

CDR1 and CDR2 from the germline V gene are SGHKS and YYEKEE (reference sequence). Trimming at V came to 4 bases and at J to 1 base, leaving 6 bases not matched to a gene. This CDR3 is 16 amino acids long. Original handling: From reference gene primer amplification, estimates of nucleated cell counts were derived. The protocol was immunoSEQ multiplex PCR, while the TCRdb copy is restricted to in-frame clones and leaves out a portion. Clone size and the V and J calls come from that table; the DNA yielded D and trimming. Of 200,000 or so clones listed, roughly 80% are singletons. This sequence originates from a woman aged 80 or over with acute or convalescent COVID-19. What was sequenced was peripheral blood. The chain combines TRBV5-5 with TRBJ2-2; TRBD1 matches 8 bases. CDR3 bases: TGTGCCAGCAGCCCGACGGGACAGGTGAACACCGGGGAGCTGTTTTTT. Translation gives CASSPTGQVNTGELFF.